The present entry profiles one T cell receptor beta chain with its context. Its antigen is unknown. The entry originates in a study of shared clonotypes between healthy human individuals. Study context: Three plates were used per donor for CD4 naive, three for CD4 memory, two for CD8 naive and one for CD8 memory. General study findings and limits: Naive subsets generally had larger estimated richness than memory subsets.

The V gene's germline CDR1 is GTSNPN and CDR2 SVGIG (reference sequence). The CDR3 sequence is 13 residues long. V was pared by 2 bases and J by 2 bases, with 10 bases between. At deep level, the assay was performed. Here immunoSEQ multiplex PCR was the method, and the copy in TCRdb shows in-frame clones only, minus some. This table holds around 2.5 million clones, 80% to 95% found once. This chain joins TRBV30 and TRBJ2-7, with D unclear. The source is a man younger than 35 in good health. Some clones in this sample may be carry-over from other donors' samples. The sample consisted of naive CD4+ T cells from PBMCs. Subset: CD45RA+ positively selected. The CDR3 DNA reads TGTGCCTGGAGTCCCCCCCTTCCCTACGAGCAGTACTTC. This gives the protein CAWSPPLPYEQYF.